The clone carrying this T cell receptor (beta chain) was seen a handful of times. Antigen unknown. RNA transcripts were the template for amplifying TCR beta CDR3 regions. The HTBI primer set served for first-round RT-PCR of the TCR CDR3. TCRdb reprocessed the multiplex PCR reads with MiXCR, giving one entry per CDR3 protein. The repertoire consists of some 620,000 distinct CDR3 sequences, with about 16% occurring once and the leading ten covering 3.8%. Graves' hyperthyroidism without ophthalmopathy progression within 18 months was termed stable. Subjects aged 18 to 65 presented with newly diagnosed hyperthyroidism of less than 2 months' duration. This sample holds PBMCs from about 10 ml fresh peripheral blood. The CDR3 loop spans 13 amino acids. CDR1 and CDR2 from the germline V gene are MNHEY and SVGEGT. V was clipped by 6 bases and J by 3 bases, with 11 bases between them. This sample is part of a study of T cells in Graves' hyperthyroidism and ophthalmopathy. Overall study results and limits: Progression to ophthalmopathy was predicted a median of approximately 6.4 months early.

The chain is built from TRBV6-2 or TRBV6-3 and TRBJ1-2; D not resolved. Material for sequencing was blood. The sequence was collected from a woman in her thirties with Graves' hyperthyroidism. This chain's CDR3 is CASSPEQHYGYTF. In DNA, the CDR3 is TGTGCCAGCAGCCCCGAGCAGCACTATGGCTACACCTTC.